This is a list of T cell receptor beta chains from one sample in a study of patients and donors after allogeneic stem cell transplantation. MiXCR, run by TCRdb on the RT-PCR reads, gives a single entry per CDR3 protein. Of around 4,100 distinct CDR3 sequences detected, approximately 25% appear once; the ten largest clones hold under 20%. Sequences were obtained from blood, either unsorted or a sorted T cell fraction (not recorded which). The receptors derive from a human donor who was either an allogeneic HSCT recipient or a stem cell or donor lymphocyte infusion donor (not recorded which). It is not recorded whose cells these are; they may come from a transplant donor. The CDR3 runs from the conserved cysteine through the conserved F or W. A D gene is named only where the DNA matches it firmly. Where a row states a size, it is once, few, many or the class of an expanded clone; other rows omit it.

TRBV7-8	-	few	TRBJ2-1	CASSLAVATNEQFF	TGTGCCAGCAGCTTAGCGGTAGCCACCAATGAGCAGTTCTTC
TRBV3-1	-	-	TRBJ2-1	CASSLAESEQFF	TGTGCCAGCAGCCTAGCTGAGAGTGAGCAGTTCTTC
TRBV18	-	-	TRBJ2-3	CASSPGTDTQYF	TGTGCCAGCTCACCGGGCACAGATACGCAGTATTTT
TRBV4-1	-	few	TRBJ1-1	CASSQTRGGAGAFF	TGCGCCAGCAGCCAAACCCGGGGGGGCGCAGGAGCTTTCTTT
TRBV7-2	-	-	TRBJ2-3	CASSPSAERSDTQYF	TGTGCCAGCAGCCCTTCAGCGGAAAGGTCAGATACGCAGTATTTT
TRBV6-2/TRBV6-3	-	once	TRBJ1-1	CASRGAGLNTEAFF	TGTGCCAGCAGGGGGGCAGGGCTGAACACTGAAGCTTTCTTT
TRBV5-4	-	few	TRBJ2-2	CASSPGTGELFF	TGTGCCAGCAGCCCAGGAACCGGGGAGCTGTTTTTT
TRBV20-1	-	-	TRBJ2-3	CSASNLNRYTDTQYF	TGCAGTGCTTCCAACCTGAACAGGTACACAGATACGCAGTATTTT
TRBV5-6	TRBD1	-	TRBJ1-2	CASIPQGAGGYTF	TGTGCCAGCATTCCCCAGGGGGCTGGCGGCTACACCTTC
TRBV7-7	-	-	TRBJ2-5	CASSLGPVETQYF	TGTGCCAGCAGCTTAGGTCCGGTGGAGACCCAGTACTTC
TRBV7-6	TRBD1	few	TRBJ2-5	CASRSTTGTEQETQYF	TGTGCCAGCAGATCCACGACCGGGACAGAGCAAGAGACCCAGTACTTC